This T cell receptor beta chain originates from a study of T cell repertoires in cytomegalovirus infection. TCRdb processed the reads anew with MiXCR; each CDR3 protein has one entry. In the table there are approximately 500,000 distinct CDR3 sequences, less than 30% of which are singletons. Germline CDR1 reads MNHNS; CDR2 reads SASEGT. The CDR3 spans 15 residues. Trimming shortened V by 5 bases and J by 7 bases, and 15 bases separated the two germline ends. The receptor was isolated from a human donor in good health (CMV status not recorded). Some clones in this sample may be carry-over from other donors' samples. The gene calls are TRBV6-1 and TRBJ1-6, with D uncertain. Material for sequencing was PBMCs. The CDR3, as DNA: TGTGCCAGCAGTTTGGGAGGGCGGGGAAATTCACCCCTCCACTTT. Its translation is CASSLGGRGNSPLHF.